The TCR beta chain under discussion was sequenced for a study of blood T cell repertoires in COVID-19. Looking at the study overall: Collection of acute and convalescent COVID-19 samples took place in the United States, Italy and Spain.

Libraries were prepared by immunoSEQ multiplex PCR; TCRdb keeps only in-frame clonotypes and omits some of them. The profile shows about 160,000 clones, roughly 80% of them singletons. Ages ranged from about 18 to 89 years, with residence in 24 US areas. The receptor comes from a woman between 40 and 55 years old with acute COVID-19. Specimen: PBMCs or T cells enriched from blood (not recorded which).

CDR3 nucleotides: TGTGCCACCAGCAGGGAAGTGTCAGGGGCCTATGGCTACACCTTC. Its protein product is CATSREVSGAYGYTF. This chain joins TRBV15 and TRBJ1-2; D possibly corresponds to TRBD1 (6 bases). V lost 3 bases to trimming and J lost 4 bases, with 15 bases between them. The CDR3 runs to 15 residues. Germline V gives CDR1 LNHNV, CDR2 YYDKDF (reference sequence).